What follows is one T cell receptor beta chain and its context. Its matching antigen is unknown. Germline CDR1 is SEHNR and CDR2 is FQNEAQ (reference sequence). This CDR3 is 14 amino acids long. V lost 3 bases and J 0 bases, leaving 5 bases between the germline ends. The sample is drawn from a study of cytomegalovirus exposure and HLA in healthy donors. Study summary: In a previous analysis, some 120 million unique TCR beta sequences were found from some 200 million T cells. Among the 400 or so donors who were genotyped, about 79% fell in the genetic ancestry cluster that is associated with self-reported Caucasian donors. Study findings and constraints: Immune exposure was documented only through CMV serostatus.

Primers included in the PCR were 60 Vbeta and 13 Jbeta primers. The method was immunoSEQ multiplex PCR; TCRdb's version includes in-frame clones alone and lacks a portion of them. The data show about 120,000 clones, with roughly four fifths seen just once and 1.6% held by the top ten. J is TRBJ1-4 and V is TRBV7-9; D remains ambiguous. Sequenced: PBMCs. The sequence came from a woman aged 18 to 35 in good health and CMV-seronegative. CDR3 bases: TGTGCCAGCAGCTTTCTTGCAACTAATGAAAAACTGTTTTTT. This gives the protein CASSFLATNEKLFF.